The 21 T cell receptor beta chains listed next were all sequenced from one sample in a study of CD8 T cells in ankylosing spondylitis. TCRdb itself ran the 5' RACE reads through MiXCR, one entry per CDR3 protein. The sample includes more than 250,000 distinct CDR3 sequences, more than 9% of them seen just once. Specimen: blood, either unsorted or a sorted T cell fraction (not recorded which). Every receptor here comes from a female donor with ankylosing spondylitis or in good health (not recorded which).

V gene TRBV29-1 combines with J gene TRBJ2-3; a weak D match, TRBD1 (5 bases). Germline V gene sequence: CDR1 SQVTM, CDR2 ANQGSEA. The germline V and J ends were trimmed by 5 bases and 5 bases, with 8 bases remaining between them. The length of the CDR3 is 11 residues. DNA for the CDR3: TGCAGCGTTCCGCAGGGAGATACGCAGTATTTT. Translation gives CSVPQGDTQYF.

In this sample, this clonotype turned up many times. The chain has TRBV30 and TRBJ2-1, with TRBD2 identical over 10 bases. In germline, CDR1 is GTSNPN, CDR2 SVGIG (reference sequence). V lost 5 bases to trimming and J lost 8 bases; unmatched junction nucleotides: 15. This CDR3 is built from 16 residues. Here the CDR3 DNA reads TGTGCCTGGCGCCGACCGCCTAGCGGGGGATCTCATGAGCAGTTCTTC. The encoded protein is CAWRRPPSGGSHEQFF.

This clonotype was counted many times. The chain has TRBV20-1 and TRBJ1-1; D unresolved. V lost 3 bases to trimming and J lost 1 base, with 9 bases between them. The germline V gene encodes CDR1 DFQATT and CDR2 SNEGSKA (reference sequence). The CDR3 has 13 amino acids. The CDR3 region is CSARTSANTEAFF. CDR3 in DNA: TGCAGTGCTAGGACTTCAGCGAACACTGAAGCTTTCTTT.

J is TRBJ2-1 and V is TRBV5-1, with 8 bases that match TRBD1. The CDR3 length is 16 residues. CDR1 is SGHRS, CDR2 YFSETQ, per germline. Trimming cost V 0 bases and J 9 bases; bases outside gene matches: 11. CDR3 protein: CASSLEGRGLNSEQFF. The DNA of the CDR3 is TGCGCCAGCAGCTTGGAAGGCAGGGGGCTTAATAGTGAGCAGTTCTTC.

The table lists this clonotype with a few counts. The genes are TRBV7-9 and TRBJ2-1; the D gene is possibly TRBD2 (6 bases). Germline CDR1 is SEHNR and CDR2 is FQNEAQ (reference sequence). The CDR3 loop spans 15 amino acids. V was pared by 6 bases and J by 0 bases, with 12 bases between. The CDR3, as DNA: TGTGCCAGCAGTTCGACCGGGGGCTCCTACAATGAGCAGTTCTTC. This sequence encodes CASSSTGGSYNEQFF.

The CDR3 DNA reads as TGTGCCAGCAGCTTAGCGGCCGGGCCCATGCAGTACTTC. Protein sequence: CASSLAAGPMQYF. The genes are TRBV7-2 and TRBJ2-7; D is ambiguous. V was trimmed by 0 bases and J by 9 bases, leaving 12 bases between them. This CDR3 is built from 13 residues. CDR1 and CDR2 from the germline V gene are SGHTA and FQGNSA.

J is TRBJ2-4 and V is TRBV5-1; tentatively, D is TRBD1 (5 bases). Trimming cost V 0 bases and J 4 bases, with 5 bases left between them. The CDR3 loop spans 13 amino acids. The germline V gene encodes CDR1 SGHRS and CDR2 YFSETQ. For the CDR3, the DNA is TGCGCCAGCAGCTTGGGACAGAAAAACATTCAGTACTTC. Its translation is CASSLGQKNIQYF.

This clonotype was counted ten times or more. V gene TRBV6-1 combines with J gene TRBJ2-6; D tentatively reads TRBD1 or TRBD2 (7 bases each). CDR3 size: 19 residues. V gave up 1 base and J gave up 0 bases, with 16 bases separating them. Germline V gives CDR1 MNHNS, CDR2 SASEGT. CDR3 sequence (DNA): TGTGCCAGCAGTGAAGGGGAGGGGGCCCTCTTCTCTGGGGCCAACGTCCTGACTTTC. Translation: CASSEGEGALFSGANVLTF.

This clonotype occurred a few times. This chain connects TRBV7-2 to TRBJ2-5; D remains ambiguous. The ends were cut back, 6 bases at V and 5 bases at J, with 13 bases in the middle. The CDR3 covers 13 residues. The germline V gene has CDR1 SGHTA and CDR2 FQGNSA. CDR3 sequence reads: CASSLANRETQYF. CDR3 DNA sequence: TGTGCCAGCAGTTTGGCCAATCGGGAGACCCAGTACTTC.

With respect to this clonotype: Possible read error: a much larger clone is one base away. V gene TRBV20-1 combines with J gene TRBJ1-6; 10 positions match TRBD1. V lost 7 bases to trimming and J lost 14 bases; unmatched junction nucleotides: 17. CDR3 size: 15 residues. Germline lookup yields CDR1 DFQATT and CDR2 SNEGSKA (reference sequence). The CDR3: CSEQLRDRGFSTLHF. The CDR3 DNA follows: TGCAGTGAGCAGCTCCGGGACAGGGGATTCTCAACCCTCCACTTT.

This clonotype was seen more than once but under ten times. The chain joins TRBV15 to TRBJ2-2; D is ambiguous. The CDR3 extends over 14 amino acids. The germline V and J ends were trimmed by 0 bases and 4 bases, with 6 bases remaining between them. CDR1 is LNHNV and CDR2 is YYDKDF in the germline V gene (reference sequence). The CDR3 DNA reads TGTGCCACCAGCAGAGACCGTGTCACCGGGGAGCTGTTTTTT. Its translation is CATSRDRVTGELFF.

This clonotype appeared many times. The V call is TRBV7-2, the J call TRBJ1-2, with unresolved D. V shed 6 bases and J shed 8 bases, with 16 bases lying between them. The CDR3 covers 13 residues. The germline gives CDR1 SGHTA, CDR2 FQGNSA. The CDR3 DNA sequence: TGTGCCAGCAGTATAGAGTCGGGATGGGGCTACACCTTC. Its protein is CASSIESGWGYTF. The full variable domain, in which reference TRBV7-2 and TRBJ1-2 provide the parts outside the CDR3, is GAGVSQSPSNKVTEKGKDVELRCDPISGHTALYWYRQSLGQGLEFLIYFQGNSAPDKSGLPSDRFSAERTGGSVSTLTIQRTQQEDSAVYLCASSIESGWGYTFGSGTRLTVV.

In its sample, this clonotype was seen a few times. The chain has TRBV7-2 and TRBJ1-6; a weak D match, TRBD1 (5 bases). The V and J ends lost 1 base and 9 bases respectively, with 16 bases between them. Germline V gives CDR1 SGHTA, CDR2 FQGNSA. The CDR3 is 16 amino acids. The CDR3 region is CASSLEGRGSGSPLHF. The CDR3, as DNA: TGTGCCAGCAGCTTAGAGGGGAGAGGGTCGGGTTCACCCCTCCACTTT. The entire variable domain, with the rest obtained from reference TRBV7-2 and TRBJ1-6, is as follows: GAGVSQSPSNKVTEKGKDVELRCDPISGHTALYWYRQSLGQGLEFLIYFQGNSAPDKSGLPSDRFSAERTGGSVSTLTIQRTQQEDSAVYLCASSLEGRGSGSPLHFGNGTRLTVT.

The V and J genes are TRBV5-1 and TRBJ2-3; unclear D gene. Trimming pared 0 bases from V and 6 bases from J, leaving 14 bases between. The CDR3 covers 15 residues. Germline V gives CDR1 SGHRS, CDR2 YFSETQ. This chain's CDR3 is CASSLVNNEADTQYF. The CDR3 coding sequence is TGCGCCAGCAGCTTGGTGAACAACGAAGCGGATACGCAGTATTTT.

With respect to this clonotype: Being one base from a much bigger clone, this may be a read error. This chain uses TRBV20-1 with TRBJ2-3, with D possibly matching TRBD1 (6 bases). Germline V gene sequence: CDR1 DFQATT, CDR2 SNEGSKA (reference sequence). Trimming took 0 bases from V and 0 from J, leaving 22 bases between them. The CDR3 runs 19 residues. CDR3 nucleotide sequence: TGCAGTGCTAGAGAGTCCGAGACAGGTACCTCCTCTAGCACAGATACGCAGTATTTT. Amino acids: CSARESETGTSSSTDTQYF.

This clonotype has a count of ten or more. The chain employs TRBV5-1 and TRBJ2-2; D gene uncertain. CDR3 length equals 15 residues. V was pared by 3 bases and J by 4 bases, with 13 bases between. The germline V gene encodes CDR1 SGHRS and CDR2 YFSETQ. This CDR3 is CASSSSVGSTGELFF. The CDR3 DNA reads as TGCGCCAGCAGCTCCTCCGTGGGGTCCACCGGGGAGCTGTTTTTT.

This clonotype was counted ten times or more. The V gene is TRBV20-1, the J gene TRBJ2-7, with 8 bases that match TRBD2. This CDR3 region has 14 residues. J lost 1 base, V lost 5 bases, and 7 bases had no gene match. Per germline, CDR1 DFQATT and CDR2 SNEGSKA (reference sequence). CDR3 loop: CSAALAGNSYEQYF. In DNA, the CDR3 is TGCAGTGCTGCTCTAGCGGGTAATTCCTACGAGCAGTACTTC.

This clonotype was detected only a few times. J is TRBJ2-7 and V is TRBV6-2 or TRBV6-3; D is undetermined. CDR3 length equals 14 residues. V gave up 4 bases and J gave up 3 bases, with 13 bases separating them. Germline V CDR1 and CDR2: MNHEY, SVGEGT. The CDR3 nucleotides read TGTGCCAGCAGTTTCAACACTGCACACTACGAGCAGTACTTC. Translating gives CASSFNTAHYEQYF.

This clonotype was detected ten times or more. The J gene is TRBJ2-1, the V gene TRBV10-3, with 10 bases lining up with TRBD2. Trimming took 0 bases from V and 0 from J; bases not matched to a gene: 11. CDR3 length: 20 amino acids. Per germline, CDR1 ENHRY and CDR2 SYGVKD. The CDR3 loop is CAISESGIAGGQSSYNEQFF. DNA of the CDR3: TGTGCCATCAGTGAGTCTGGGATAGCGGGGGGCCAGAGCTCCTACAATGAGCAGTTCTTC.

This clonotype came up many times. J is TRBJ2-7 and V is TRBV4-1, with TRBD2 matching over 7 bases. CDR3 size: 16 residues. Per the germline V gene, CDR1 is MGHRA and CDR2 is YSYEKL. The junction had 11 bases not matched to a gene; V was cut back by 4 bases and J by 2 bases. CDR3 DNA sequence: TGCGCCAGCAGCCCTCAACCTAGCGGCTTACCCTACGAGCAGTACTTC. This codes for CASSPQPSGLPYEQYF.

This clonotype was seen ten or more times. The chain has TRBV5-1 and TRBJ2-7; D call uncertain. V was trimmed by 0 bases and J by 6 bases, leaving 7 bases between them. CDR1 and CDR2 from the germline V gene are SGHRS and YFSETQ. This CDR3 is 12 amino acids long. The CDR3 sequence: CASSLGKSEQYF. CDR3 bases: TGCGCCAGCAGCTTGGGAAAATCCGAGCAGTACTTC.